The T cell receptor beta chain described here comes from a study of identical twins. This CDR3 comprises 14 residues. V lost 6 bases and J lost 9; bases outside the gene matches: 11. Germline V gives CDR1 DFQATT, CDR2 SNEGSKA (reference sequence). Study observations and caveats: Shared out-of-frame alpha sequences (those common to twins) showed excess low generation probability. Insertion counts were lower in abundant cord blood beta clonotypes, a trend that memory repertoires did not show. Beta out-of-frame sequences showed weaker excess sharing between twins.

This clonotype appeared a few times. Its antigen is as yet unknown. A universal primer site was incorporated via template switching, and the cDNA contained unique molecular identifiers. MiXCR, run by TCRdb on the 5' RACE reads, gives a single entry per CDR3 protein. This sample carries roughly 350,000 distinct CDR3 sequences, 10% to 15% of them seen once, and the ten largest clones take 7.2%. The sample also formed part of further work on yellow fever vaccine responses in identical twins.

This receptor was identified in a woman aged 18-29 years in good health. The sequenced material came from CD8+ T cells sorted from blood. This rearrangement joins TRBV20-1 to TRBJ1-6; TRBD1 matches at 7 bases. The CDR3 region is CSAQVPGQFSPLHF. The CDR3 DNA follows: TGCAGTGCCCAGGTCCCGGGACAGTTTTCACCCCTCCACTTT.